These 26 T cell receptor beta chains were all obtained from the same sample, sequenced in a study of glioma-infiltrating T cells after dendritic cell vaccination. Sample time point: after dendritic cell vaccination, including at tumor progression/relapse. The assay was immunoSEQ multiplex PCR, and TCRdb's table has in-frame clones only and misses some. The repertoire holds approximately 46,000 clones, 89% seen once, with 5% to 6.5% in the top ten. Sample: blood, taken after dendritic cell vaccination. Every receptor here comes from a human donor with glioblastoma.

V is TRBV29-1 and J is TRBJ2-5, with TRBD2 as a possible D gene (6 bases). The J call is uncertain, as TRBJ2-7 better fits the DNA end. In germline, CDR1 is SQVTM, CDR2 ANQGSEA. The CDR3 spans 12 residues. CDR3 amino acids: CSCGRGNYEQYF. The DNA for the CDR3 is TGCAGCTGTGGTCGCGGGAATTACGAGCAGTACTTC.

The V gene is TRBV7-9, the J gene TRBJ2-7; possibly TRBD2 for D (6 bases). Germline CDR1 and CDR2: SEHNR and FQNEAQ (reference sequence). CDR3 size: 17 residues. V gave up 1 base and J gave up 0 bases, with 16 bases separating them. CDR3 region: CASSLGGSGSSSYEQYF. CDR3 nucleotide sequence: TGTGCCAGCAGCTTAGGCGGTAGCGGCTCAAGCTCCTACGAGCAGTACTTC.

V and J are TRBV2 and TRBJ2-7; TRBD1 agrees at 7 bases. Per germline, CDR1 SNHLY and CDR2 FYNNEI. Trimming took 7 bases from V and 4 from J; bases not matched to a gene: 10. CDR3 length equals 14 residues. The CDR3 reads CASKPGQINYEQYF. CDR3 DNA: TGTGCCAGCAAACCGGGACAGATAAATTACGAGCAGTACTTC.

V usage is TRBV5-4 and J usage is TRBJ1-2; D is perhaps TRBD1 (5 bases). The germline gives CDR1 SGHNT, CDR2 YYREEE (reference sequence). The CDR3 covers 13 residues. V was cut by 3 bases and J by 2 bases, with 8 bases left in between. The CDR3: CASSSGGNYGYTF. The CDR3 nucleotides are TGTGCCAGCAGCTCGGGGGGGAACTATGGCTACACCTTC.

The count of this clone is one. The chain uses TRBV5-1 and TRBJ2-6; 9 bases line up with TRBD1. V lost 1 base, J lost 0 bases, and 17 bases stayed unmatched. From germline, CDR1 is SGHRS and CDR2 YFSETQ. CDR3 size: 22 residues. The CDR3 bases are TGCGCCAGCAGCTTGCTTCGGGACAGGGTTATCAGTACCGACTCTGGGGCCAACGTCCTGACTTTC. Residues: CASSLLRDRVISTDSGANVLTF.

The count of this clone is one. The chain recombines TRBV7-2 with TRBJ2-1, with D uncertain. CDR3 length: 13 residues. In germline, CDR1 is SGHTA, CDR2 FQGNSA. V was pared by 1 base and J by 9 bases, with 10 bases between. CDR3 bases: TGTGCCAGCAGCTTAGTTAGTACGGGTGAGCAGTTCTTC. Translated, it gives CASSLVSTGEQFF. Full variable domain (missing parts from reference TRBV7-2 and TRBJ2-1): GAGVSQSPSNKVTEKGKDVELRCDPISGHTALYWYRQSLGQGLEFLIYFQGNSAPDKSGLPSDRFSAERTGGSVSTLTIQRTQQEDSAVYLCASSLVSTGEQFFGPGTRLTVL.

The J gene is TRBJ1-4, the V gene TRBV19; no reliable D call. The CDR3 totals 15 residues. Trimming stripped 5 bases from V and 7 bases from J, with 17 bases between. CDR1 is LNHDA, CDR2 SQIVND, per germline (reference sequence). The CDR3 DNA follows: TGTGCCAGTAGTCGTCCTGCGGCAGCGAGTGAAAAACTGTTTTTT. Amino acids: CASSRPAAASEKLFF.

The chain combines TRBV27 with TRBJ1-5, with D hard to call. Germline CDR1 reads MNHEY; CDR2 reads SMNVEV (reference sequence). This CDR3 spans 18 amino acids. The V end lost 6 bases, the J end lost 0 bases, and 21 bases lay between the germline ends. CDR3 protein: CASRSYRTGRYSNQPQHF. CDR3 nucleotides: TGTGCCAGCAGATCCTACCGGACTGGCCGGTATAGCAATCAGCCCCAGCATTTT.

A single count supports this clone. The chain carries TRBV9 and TRBJ2-2; TRBD2 aligns across 13 bases. V dropped 4 bases and J dropped 0; count of bases not matched to a gene: 9. CDR1 and CDR2 from the germline V gene are SGDLS and YYNGEE. The CDR3 is 19 residues long. DNA for the CDR3: TGTGCCAGCAGCACCCCCGGGACTAGCGGGACTCCGAACACCGGGGAGCTGTTTTTT. Residues: CASSTPGTSGTPNTGELFF.

This chain connects TRBV5-1 to TRBJ1-1, with D maybe TRBD1 (6 bases). CDR1 is SGHRS, CDR2 YFSETQ, per germline. This CDR3 contains 15 residues. The germline V and J ends were trimmed by 3 bases and 1 base, with 13 bases remaining between them. The CDR3 here is CASSSLGTPNTEAFF. The CDR3 nucleotides are TGCGCCAGCAGCTCACTAGGGACACCGAACACTGAAGCTTTCTTT.

V and J are TRBV5-5 and TRBJ1-5; D is possibly TRBD1 (6 bases). The CDR3 is 16 amino acids. Germline V gene data show CDR1 as SGHKS and CDR2 as YYEKEE (reference sequence). The V end was cut by 1 base, the J end by 3 bases, with 14 bases between. The CDR3 nucleotides are TGTGCCAGCAGCTTGAGGGCAGGGGTCCTCAATCAGCCCCAGCATTTT. Translating gives CASSLRAGVLNQPQHF.

The rearrangement joins TRBV11-2 to TRBJ2-7, with 7 bases fitting TRBD2. The CDR3 is 15 amino acids. CDR1 is SGHAT and CDR2 is FQNNGV in the germline V gene. V lost 1 base to trimming and J lost 4 bases; unmatched junction nucleotides: 7. The CDR3 DNA reads TGTGCCAGCAGCTTAGGGGCGGGAGAAGGGTACGAGCAGTACTTC. This sequence encodes CASSLGAGEGYEQYF.

The sample holds one count of this clone. The rearrangement uses TRBV9 and TRBJ1-2, with 11 bases aligning to TRBD1. The CDR3 spans 12 residues. J lost 10 bases, V lost 5 bases, and 4 bases had no gene match. Germline V CDR1 and CDR2: SGDLS, YYNGEE. In nucleotides, the CDR3 is TGTGCCAGCAGGATCGGACAGGGGGCCTACACCTTC. Its protein is CASRIGQGAYTF.

The rearrangement uses TRBV4-1 and TRBJ1-1; D perhaps matches TRBD1 (5 bases). The CDR3 runs to 12 residues. With 0 bases removed from V and 8 bases from J, the gap between germline ends came to 7 bases. Germline V CDR1 and CDR2: MGHRA, YSYEKL. Written as DNA, the CDR3 is TGCGCCAGCAGCCAAGATTACAGGGAAGCTTTCTTT. It encodes CASSQDYREAFF.

The V and J genes are TRBV19 and TRBJ2-7, with D perhaps matching TRBD1 (7 bases). Per germline, CDR1 LNHDA and CDR2 SQIVND (reference sequence). Trimming pared 3 bases from V and 4 bases from J, leaving 13 bases between. CDR3 length: 14 amino acids. The CDR3 region has the DNA TGTGCCAGTAGTATGAGCCAGGGGGGTTACGAGCAGTACTTC. This encodes CASSMSQGGYEQYF.

V gene TRBV28 combines with J gene TRBJ1-2; D might be TRBD1 (5 bases). With 6 bases removed from V and 8 bases from J, the gap between germline ends came to 16 bases. CDR3 length: 13 amino acids. Germline lookup yields CDR1 MDHEN and CDR2 SYDVKM. The CDR3 nucleotides read TGTGCCAGCAGCCTGGGGGGTACGGTAGGCTACACCTTC. Translation: CASSLGGTVGYTF.

J is TRBJ2-1 and V is TRBV5-1; 8 positions match TRBD2. The CDR3 sequence is 15 residues long. J lost 8 bases, V lost 4 bases, and 11 bases had no gene match. Germline values: CDR1 SGHRS, CDR2 YFSETQ. The CDR3 here is CASSQSGRITDEQFF. DNA for the CDR3: TGCGCCAGCAGCCAGAGCGGGAGAATCACCGATGAGCAGTTCTTC.

CDR3 nucleotide sequence: TGTGCCAGCAGCCCTACCAGGGGTTCCTACAATGAGCAGTTCTTC. Translating it yields CASSPTRGSYNEQFF. The chain links TRBV7-2 to TRBJ2-1; a weak D match, TRBD1 (6 bases). This CDR3 region has 15 residues. CDR1 is SGHTA and CDR2 is FQGNSA in the germline V gene. V lost 5 bases, J lost 1 base, and 12 bases lay in between.

This clone was detected once. V and J are TRBV5-1 and TRBJ1-1; weak D call: TRBD1 (6 bases). V shed 4 bases and J shed 1 base, with 11 bases lying between them. CDR1 and CDR2 from the germline V gene are SGHRS and YFSETQ. This CDR3 comprises 14 residues. In DNA form, the CDR3 reads TGCGCCAGCAGCCCGGACAGTTCGAACACTGAAGCTTTCTTT. This translates into CASSPDSSNTEAFF.

In DNA form, the CDR3 reads TGTGCCAGCAGCGTAGAGTGGGGGGGTGCGAACGAGCAGTACTTC. Translating gives CASSVEWGGANEQYF. J is TRBJ2-7 and V is TRBV9, with 7 bases aligning to TRBD2. With V trimmed by 0 bases and J by 5 bases, 8 bases remained unmatched. Per the germline V gene, CDR1 is SGDLS and CDR2 is YYNGEE. The CDR3 covers 15 residues. Combining the CDR3 with reference TRBV9 and TRBJ2-7 gives the whole variable domain DSGVTQTPKHLITATGQRVTLRCSPRSGDLSVYWYQQSLDQGLQFLIQYYNGEERAKGNILERFSAQQFPDLHSELNLSSLELGDSALYFCASSVEWGGANEQYFGPGTRLTVT.

The V and J genes are TRBV2 and TRBJ2-1, with TRBD1 identical over 7 bases. Germline V lookup: CDR1 SNHLY, CDR2 FYNNEI. The CDR3 loop spans 12 amino acids. J lost 12 bases, V lost 2 bases, and 4 bases had no gene match. This CDR3 reads CASSETGVRQFF. In nucleotides, the CDR3 is TGTGCCAGCAGTGAAACAGGGGTTAGGCAGTTCTTC.

The DNA for the CDR3 is TGTGCCAGCAGTGTTTGGGCAAGGAGGGAGGGGAGCTACGAGCAGTACTTC. Its protein is CASSVWARREGSYEQYF. The genes are TRBV6-1 and TRBJ2-7; 7 nucleotides match TRBD2. This CDR3 is 17 amino acids long. Germline CDR1 MNHNS, CDR2 SASEGT. J was trimmed by 3 bases and V by 4 bases; bases with no gene match: 15.

The rearrangement uses TRBV11-3 and TRBJ2-2, with D perhaps matching TRBD2 (6 bases). Trimming cost V 6 bases and J 1 base, with 9 bases left between them. Germline CDR1 is SGHNT and CDR2 is YENEEA. The CDR3 has 14 residues. CDR3 nucleotide sequence: TGTGCCAGCAGGATGGAGGGGAACACCGGGGAGCTGTTTTTT. Its translation: CASRMEGNTGELFF.

The chain couples TRBV18 to TRBJ1-4, with 9 bases lining up with TRBD1. Germline V gene sequence: CDR1 KGHSH, CDR2 LQKENI. V was clipped by 3 bases and J by 8 bases; unmatched bases: 4. There are 14 residues in the CDR3. The CDR3 DNA reads TGTGCCAGCTCACCTACAGGGGGCCGCGAAAAACTGTTTTTT. Its protein product is CASSPTGGREKLFF.

The chain uses TRBV7-8 and TRBJ2-7, with 11 positions matching TRBD2. V shed 3 bases, J shed 1 base, and the junction held 2 bases outside the gene matches. The CDR3 covers 15 residues. Germline CDR1 reads SGHVS; CDR2 reads FQNEAQ. For the CDR3, the DNA is TGTGCCAGCAGCTTGACTAGCGGGACATCCTACGAGCAGTACTTC. Translating gives CASSLTSGTSYEQYF.

The chain is built from TRBV29-1 and TRBJ2-7, with 14 positions matching TRBD2. Germline CDR1 is SQVTM and CDR2 is ANQGSEA. CDR3 length equals 15 residues. V gave up 6 bases and J gave up 0 bases; unmatched junction bases: 4. The CDR3, as DNA: TGCAGCGTCGGACTAGCGGGAGGCATCTCCTACGAGCAGTACTTC. It codes for CSVGLAGGISYEQYF.